These 18 T cell receptor beta chains were all obtained from the same sample, sequenced in a study of siplizumab effects on memory and regulatory T cells. Data came from immunoSEQ multiplex PCR; TCRdb stores just in-frame clones and leaves some out. The sample lists approximately 94,000 clones, about 90% occurring once. Sequenced material: CD4+ T cells sorted from blood. These receptors were collected from a human donor in good health.

The chain has TRBV7-9 and TRBJ1-1; TRBD1 is a possible D gene (6 bases). With 2 bases removed from V and 8 bases from J, the gap between germline ends came to 9 bases. The CDR3 contains 12 residues. The germline CDR1 and CDR2 sequences are SEHNR and FQNEAQ (reference sequence). This CDR3 is CASSLQQGEAFF. CDR3 in DNA: TGTGCCAGCAGCTTACAACAGGGAGAAGCTTTCTTT.

Here the CDR3 DNA reads TGTGCCAGCAGTGAAAGGCCTGGAGCTTTCTTT. This encodes CASSERPGAFF. The chain carries TRBV2 and TRBJ1-1; the D is unclear. The germline gives CDR1 SNHLY, CDR2 FYNNEI. The ends were cut back, 2 bases at V and 10 bases at J, with 8 bases in the middle. This CDR3 has 11 residues.

The chain is built from TRBV18 and TRBJ2-7; TRBD1 or TRBD2 may be the D gene (5 bases each). CDR3 size: 14 residues. CDR1 is KGHSH, CDR2 LQKENI, per germline. V gave up 3 bases and J gave up 2 bases, with 11 bases separating them. The CDR3, as DNA: TGTGCCAGCTCACCTGGGACGGAACCCTACGAGCAGTACTTC. This translates into CASSPGTEPYEQYF.

The chain links TRBV7-9 to TRBJ2-3; 9 bases agree with TRBD2. V shed 5 bases and J 4 bases; nucleotides not matched to a gene: 10. Looked up from germline, CDR1 is SEHNR and CDR2 is FQNEAQ (reference sequence). This CDR3 comprises 16 residues. The CDR3 sequence is CASSPSGLAGSDTQYF. In DNA form, the CDR3 reads TGTGCCAGCAGCCCCTCAGGCCTAGCGGGGTCAGATACGCAGTATTTT.

V and J are TRBV21-1 and TRBJ1-1; TRBD1 was called by the table and not checked on the DNA. TRBV21-1 is deemed a pseudogene. The CDR3 spans 15 residues. CDR3 sequence (DNA): TGTGCCAGCAGCACTCCGGGACAGGGGAACACTGAAGCTTTCTTT. As protein: CASSTPGQGNTEAFF.

In this sample, this clone turned up a few times. This chain uses TRBV7-6 with TRBJ1-6; the match to TRBD1 covers 10 bases. This CDR3 spans 15 amino acids. J lost 9 bases, V lost 1 base, and 3 bases had no gene match. The germline V gene has CDR1 SGHVS and CDR2 FNYEAQ. The CDR3 region has the DNA TGTGCCAGCAGCTTAGGAGGGACAGGGGCTTCACCCCTCCACTTT. As protein: CASSLGGTGASPLHF.

This clone was counted once. This rearrangement joins TRBV5-1 to TRBJ2-1, with 12 positions matching TRBD2. Germline loops: CDR1 SGHRS, CDR2 YFSETQ. This CDR3 is 16 amino acids long. V lost 1 base, J lost 6 bases, and 5 bases stayed unmatched. CDR3 loop: CASSLSSGGAPNEQFF. The DNA for the CDR3 is TGCGCCAGCAGCTTGTCTAGCGGGGGGGCCCCCAATGAGCAGTTCTTC. Based on the CDR3 plus reference TRBV5-1 and TRBJ2-1, the full variable domain is KAGVTQTPRYLIKTRGQQVTLSCSPISGHRSVSWYQQTPGQGLQFLFEYFSETQRNKGNFPGRFSGRQFSNSRSEMNVSTLELGDSALYLCASSLSSGGAPNEQFFGPGTRLTVL.

This rearrangement joins TRBV10-3 to TRBJ2-7; 7 nucleotides align to TRBD1. V trimming: 10 bases; J trimming: 2 bases; junction bases outside the gene matches: 8. Per the germline V gene, CDR1 is ENHRY and CDR2 is SYGVKD. This CDR3 is built from 13 residues. CDR3 in DNA: TGTGCCACCGACAGGGATGGTCCCTACGAGCAGTACTTC. Its protein product is CATDRDGPYEQYF.

This sequence joins TRBV7-2 and TRBJ2-3; TRBD2 agrees at 10 bases. After removal of 5 bases from V and 2 bases from J, the junction contained 4 bases not matched to a gene. This CDR3 has 15 amino acids. Germline-derived CDR1 and CDR2 are SGHTA and FQGNSA. CDR3 nucleotide sequence: TGTGCCAGCAGCCAACTAGCGGGGAACACAGATACGCAGTATTTT. The encoded protein is CASSQLAGNTDTQYF. Supplemented by reference TRBV7-2 and TRBJ2-3, the full variable domain reads GAGVSQSPSNKVTEKGKDVELRCDPISGHTALYWYRQSLGQGLEFLIYFQGNSAPDKSGLPSDRFSAERTGGSVSTLTIQRTQQEDSAVYLCASSQLAGNTDTQYFGPGTRLTVL.

This rearrangement joins TRBV5-4 to TRBJ2-3; 10 bases match TRBD2. J lost 2 bases, V lost 4 bases, and 7 bases had no gene match. CDR3 size: 16 residues. CDR1 and CDR2 from the germline V gene are SGHNT and YYREEE (reference sequence). CDR3 DNA: TGTGCCAGCAGCACCGAGCGGGGGGGAGCCACAGATACGCAGTATTTT. Encoded protein: CASSTERGGATDTQYF.

The V and J genes are TRBV2 and TRBJ2-5; no clear D. The DNA end lines up better with TRBJ2-7; the J call may be wrong. Germline V lookup: CDR1 SNHLY, CDR2 FYNNEI. The CDR3 is 13 residues long. CDR3 sequence: CASSAVGTYEQYF. CDR3 bases: TGTGCCAGCAGTGCGGTTGGTACCTACGAGCAGTACTTC.

This clone has a single count. The chain couples TRBV27 to TRBJ1-4, with D tentatively TRBD1 (5 bases). With 8 bases removed from V and 0 bases from J, the gap between germline ends came to 13 bases. Germline V gene sequence: CDR1 MNHEY, CDR2 SMNVEV (reference sequence). CDR3 length: 15 residues. The CDR3 DNA reads TGTGCCAGCGGGACTTACACCGCAACTAATGAAAAACTGTTTTTT. Amino acid sequence: CASGTYTATNEKLFF.

This rearrangement joins TRBV5-6 to TRBJ1-1; no clear D. CDR1 and CDR2 from the germline V gene are SGHDT and YYEEEE. Deletions cut 4 bases from V and 6 bases from J, with 13 bases between. The CDR3 is 13 amino acids. The CDR3 loop reads CASSLNWGSEAFF. CDR3 bases: TGTGCCAGCAGCCTTAATTGGGGTTCTGAAGCTTTCTTT. The entire variable domain, with the rest obtained from reference TRBV5-6 and TRBJ1-1, is as follows: DAGVTQSPTHLIKTRGQQVTLRCSPKSGHDTVSWYQQALGQGPQFIFQYYEEEERQRGNFPDRFSGHQFPNYSSELNVNALLLGDSALYLCASSLNWGSEAFFGQGTRLTVV.

The rearrangement joins TRBV6-5 to TRBJ2-7; weak D call: TRBD2 (7 bases). This CDR3 has 13 residues. Germline assignment: CDR1 MNHEY and CDR2 SVGAGI. V was pared by 6 bases and J by 1 base, with 10 bases between. CDR3 loop: CASRRGGSYEQYF. The CDR3 region has the DNA TGTGCCAGCAGGAGGGGGGGGTCCTACGAGCAGTACTTC.

This sequence joins TRBV5-1 and TRBJ2-1; 10 nucleotides match TRBD1. This CDR3 spans 15 amino acids. In germline, CDR1 is SGHRS, CDR2 YFSETQ. J gave up 4 bases and V 5 bases, and 6 bases lay outside the gene matches. The CDR3 sequence: CASRGQGKRYNEQFF. The CDR3 DNA reads as TGCGCCAGCAGGGGACAGGGGAAAAGGTACAATGAGCAGTTCTTC.

This clone showed up just once. V gene TRBV27 combines with J gene TRBJ1-1; maybe TRBD1 (5 bases). V was trimmed by 7 bases and J by 1 base, leaving 10 bases between them. The length of the CDR3 is 13 residues. CDR1 is MNHEY and CDR2 is SMNVEV in the germline V gene (reference sequence). The CDR3 loop is CASTKTANTEAFF. As DNA, the CDR3 is TGTGCCAGCACCAAGACAGCGAACACTGAAGCTTTCTTT.

The chain recombines TRBV6-5 with TRBJ2-5; D gene uncertain. Germline CDR1 and CDR2: MNHEY and SVGAGI. The CDR3 is made up of 13 amino acids. Trimming cost V 6 bases and J 2 bases, with 10 bases left between them. Written as DNA, the CDR3 is TGTGCCAGCAGACCGACGAAACAAGAGACCCAGTACTTC. This codes for CASRPTKQETQYF.

The chain is built from TRBV7-9 and TRBJ2-7; possible D gene TRBD2, 6 bases. The germline gives CDR1 SEHNR, CDR2 FQNEAQ (reference sequence). V was shortened by 5 bases and J by 0 bases, with 11 bases between the two germline ends. The CDR3 contains 14 residues. The CDR3 bases are TGTGCCAGCAGCAGGGACTCGTCCTCCTACGAGCAGTACTTC. This sequence encodes CASSRDSSSYEQYF.